This TCR beta chain was captured by sequencing in a study of blood T cell repertoires in COVID-19. As processed by the authors: For nucleated cells, counts were estimated from reference gene primer amplification. Repertoires were generated with immunoSEQ multiplex PCR, while TCRdb's copy carries only in-frame clones and drops some. The V and J calls and clone size were taken over from that table, and D and trimming were inferred from the DNA. Of more than 90,000 clones in the sample, approximately 92% were seen once. Germline-derived CDR1 and CDR2 are MNHNS and SASEGT. Trimming left V 2 bases short and J 8 bases short, with 12 bases between. CDR3 length: 14 amino acids.

The sample comprised peripheral blood. The sequence was obtained from a man in his fifties or sixties with active COVID-19. This chain links TRBV6-1 with TRBJ1-4; unclear D gene. CDR3 amino acids: CASSEPTIGEKLFF. DNA of the CDR3: TGTGCCAGCAGTGAACCCACTATTGGGGAAAAACTGTTTTTT.